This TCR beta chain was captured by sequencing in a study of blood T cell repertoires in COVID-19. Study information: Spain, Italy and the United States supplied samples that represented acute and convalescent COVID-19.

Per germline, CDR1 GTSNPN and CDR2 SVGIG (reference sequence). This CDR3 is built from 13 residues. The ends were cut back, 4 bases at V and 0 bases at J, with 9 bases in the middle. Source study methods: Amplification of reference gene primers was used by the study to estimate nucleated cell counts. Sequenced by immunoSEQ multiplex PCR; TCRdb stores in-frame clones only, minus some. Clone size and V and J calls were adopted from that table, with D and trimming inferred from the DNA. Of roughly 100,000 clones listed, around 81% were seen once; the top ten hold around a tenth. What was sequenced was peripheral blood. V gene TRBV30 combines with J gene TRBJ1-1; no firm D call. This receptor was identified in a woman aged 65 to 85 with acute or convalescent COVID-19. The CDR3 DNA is TGTGCCTGGATGTACAGCTTGAACACTGAAGCTTTCTTT. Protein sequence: CAWMYSLNTEAFF.